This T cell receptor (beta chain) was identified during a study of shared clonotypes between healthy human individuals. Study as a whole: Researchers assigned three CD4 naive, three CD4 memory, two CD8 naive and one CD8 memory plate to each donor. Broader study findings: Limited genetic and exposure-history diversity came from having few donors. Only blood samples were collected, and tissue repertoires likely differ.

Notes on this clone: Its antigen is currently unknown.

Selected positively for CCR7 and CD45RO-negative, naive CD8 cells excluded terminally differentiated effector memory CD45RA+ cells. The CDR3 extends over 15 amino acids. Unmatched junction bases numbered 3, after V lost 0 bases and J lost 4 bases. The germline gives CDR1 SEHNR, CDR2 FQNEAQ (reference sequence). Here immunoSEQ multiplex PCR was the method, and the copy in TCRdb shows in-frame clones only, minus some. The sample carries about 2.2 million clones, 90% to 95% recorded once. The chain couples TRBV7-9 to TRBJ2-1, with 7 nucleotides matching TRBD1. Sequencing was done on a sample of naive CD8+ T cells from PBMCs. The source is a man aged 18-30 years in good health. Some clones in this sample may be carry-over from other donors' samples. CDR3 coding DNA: TGTGCCAGCAGCTTAGCGGGACAGTTATACAATGAGCAGTTCTTC. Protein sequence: CASSLAGQLYNEQFF. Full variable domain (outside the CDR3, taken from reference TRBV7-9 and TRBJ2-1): DTGVSQNPRHKITKRGQNVTFRCDPISEHNRLYWYRQTLGQGPEFLTYFQNEAQLEKSRLLSDRFSAERPKGSFSTLEIQRTEQGDSAMYLCASSLAGQLYNEQFFGPGTRLTVL.